The following is a T cell receptor beta chain sequence with its context. The data were obtained in a study of blood T cell repertoires in COVID-19. Looked up from germline, CDR1 is SEHNR and CDR2 is FQNEAQ (reference sequence). The CDR3 spans 18 residues. Trimming left V 5 bases short and J 0 bases short, with 20 bases between. The method was immunoSEQ multiplex PCR; TCRdb's version includes in-frame clones alone and lacks a portion of them. This sample has some 110,000 clones, with 70% to 90% found just once. The V gene is TRBV7-9, the J gene TRBJ2-1; D possibly corresponds to TRBD1 (5 bases). Sample: peripheral blood. The clonotype was recovered from a middle-aged man with acute or convalescent COVID-19. DNA for the CDR3: TGTGCCAGCAGCGCCGGACACTTAAAGGGGTTCTCCTACAATGAGCAGTTCTTC. As protein: CASSAGHLKGFSYNEQFF.